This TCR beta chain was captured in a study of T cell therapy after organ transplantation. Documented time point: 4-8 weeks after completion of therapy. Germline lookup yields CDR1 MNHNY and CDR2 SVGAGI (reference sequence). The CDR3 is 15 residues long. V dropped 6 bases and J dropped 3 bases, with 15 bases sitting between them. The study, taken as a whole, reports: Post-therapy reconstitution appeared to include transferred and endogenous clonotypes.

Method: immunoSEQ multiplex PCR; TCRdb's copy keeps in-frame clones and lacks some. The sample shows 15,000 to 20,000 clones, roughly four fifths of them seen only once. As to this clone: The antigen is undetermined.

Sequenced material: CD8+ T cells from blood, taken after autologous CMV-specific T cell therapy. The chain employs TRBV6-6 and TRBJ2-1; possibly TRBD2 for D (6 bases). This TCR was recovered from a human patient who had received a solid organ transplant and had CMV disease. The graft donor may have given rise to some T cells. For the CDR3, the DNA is TGTGCCAGCAGCCCTGGAGGGGAATTCTACAATGAGCAGTTCTTC. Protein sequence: CASSPGGEFYNEQFF.